The 14 T cell receptor beta chains below come from one sample, sequenced in a study of CD8 T cells in ankylosing spondylitis. General study results and limits: Roughly eight highly homologous variants made up a TCR beta motif that seemed to typify ankylosing spondylitis blood.

TCRdb reprocessed the 5' RACE reads with MiXCR, giving one entry per CDR3 protein. Of fewer than 550,000 distinct CDR3 sequences listed, about 5.4% are singletons. For these TCRs, the target antigens are not known. Specimen: blood, either unsorted or a sorted T cell fraction (not recorded which). These receptor sequences come from a male donor with ankylosing spondylitis.

The table lists this clonotype with many counts. The chain links TRBV27 to TRBJ2-6; TRBD1 agrees at 7 bases. V gave up 5 bases and J gave up 0 bases; unmatched junction bases: 10. Germline loops: CDR1 MNHEY, CDR2 SMNVEV (reference sequence). CDR3 length equals 18 residues. In nucleotides, the CDR3 is TGTGCCAGCAGTCCGGTCGAGGGGGCTTACTCTGGGGCCAACGTCCTGACTTTC. Amino acid sequence: CASSPVEGAYSGANVLTF. The complete variable domain, with remaining parts taken from reference TRBV27 and TRBJ2-6, reads EAQVTQNPRYLITVTGKKLTVTCSQNMNHEYMSWYRQDPGLGLRQIYYSMNVEVTDKGDVPEGYKVSRKEKRNFPLILESPSPNQTSLYFCASSPVEGAYSGANVLTFGAGSRLTVL.

This clonotype has just a few counts. This chain connects TRBV5-8 to TRBJ2-3; no clear D. CDR1 and CDR2 (germline): SGHTS, YDEGEE. CDR3 length: 13 residues. Trimming removed 4 bases at V and 0 bases at J, with 6 bases between. Here the CDR3 reads CASSMDSTDTQYF. In DNA form, the CDR3 reads TGTGCCAGCAGCATGGACAGCACAGATACGCAGTATTTT.

This clonotype was counted ten times or more. The chain recombines TRBV7-2 with TRBJ2-1; 9 nucleotides align to TRBD2. V gave up 7 bases and J gave up 9 bases; unmatched junction bases: 16. CDR3 size: 16 residues. CDR1 SGHTA and CDR2 FQGNSA come from the germline V gene. The CDR3 reads CASKARGGRLEAEQFF. The CDR3 bases are TGTGCCAGCAAGGCGCGGGGGGGCCGGCTTGAAGCTGAGCAGTTCTTC. The full variable domain, rest sourced from reference TRBV7-2 and TRBJ2-1, is GAGVSQSPSNKVTEKGKDVELRCDPISGHTALYWYRQSLGQGLEFLIYFQGNSAPDKSGLPSDRFSAERTGGSVSTLTIQRTQQEDSAVYLCASKARGGRLEAEQFFGPGTRLTVL.

The chain links TRBV20-1 to TRBJ2-7; 12 bases fit TRBD2. V trimming: 1 base; J trimming: 0 bases; junction bases outside the gene matches: 22. Per germline, CDR1 DFQATT and CDR2 SNEGSKA (reference sequence). The CDR3 sequence is 22 residues long. The CDR3 loop reads CSARVRTAALAGGFSGSYEQYF. The CDR3 DNA follows: TGCAGTGCTAGAGTTCGTACCGCGGCACTAGCGGGGGGCTTCTCCGGCTCCTACGAGCAGTACTTC.

Details on this clonotype: A much larger clone differs by one base, so this may be a read error. The chain combines TRBV7-2 with TRBJ1-6; possibly TRBD1 for D (6 bases). Germline V gene sequence: CDR1 SGHTA, CDR2 FQGNSA. V gave up 4 bases and J gave up 9 bases, with 16 bases separating them. This CDR3 has 15 amino acids. Written as DNA, the CDR3 is TGTGCCAGCAGCTCCCACGGGGGCGCGCGTTCACCCCTCCACTTT. It codes for CASSSHGGARSPLHF.

This clonotype has ten or more counts. This chain connects TRBV5-1 to TRBJ2-1, with TRBD2 identical over 7 bases. The CDR3 extends over 14 amino acids. Looked up from germline, CDR1 is SGHRS and CDR2 is YFSETQ. With V trimmed by 5 bases and J by 9 bases, 11 bases remained unmatched. The CDR3 spells CASRRAGNVGEQFF. DNA of the CDR3: TGCGCCAGCAGAAGAGCGGGGAATGTAGGTGAGCAGTTCTTC.

At least ten counts were recorded for this clonotype. In DNA, the CDR3 is TGTGCCAGCAGCCCCAGAGGGTTGGGGAACTATGGCTACACCTTC. Protein sequence: CASSPRGLGNYGYTF. This sequence joins TRBV7-2 and TRBJ1-2; D is ambiguous. V dropped 5 bases and J dropped 2 bases, with 15 bases sitting between them. This CDR3 comprises 15 residues. Germline CDR1 and CDR2: SGHTA and FQGNSA.

In its sample, this clonotype was seen many times. The gene calls are TRBV6-5 and TRBJ1-2; tentatively, D is TRBD1 (5 bases). CDR1 is MNHEY and CDR2 is SVGAGI in the germline V gene. This CDR3 is built from 13 residues. The germline V and J ends were trimmed by 0 bases and 5 bases, with 7 bases remaining between them. CDR3 protein: CASSYSRGYGYTF. In DNA, the CDR3 is TGTGCCAGCAGTTACTCGAGGGGATATGGCTACACCTTC.

The sample holds many counts of this clonotype. The rearrangement joins TRBV6-2 or TRBV6-3 to TRBJ1-4, with D unclear. Germline values: CDR1 MNHEY, CDR2 SVGEGT. This CDR3 comprises 12 residues. V lost 5 bases and J lost 10, with 11 bases in between. The CDR3: CASSQDRAKLFF. The CDR3 nucleotides are TGTGCCAGCAGTCAGGACCGTGCAAAACTGTTTTTT.

This clonotype showed up many times. The rearrangement uses TRBV19 and TRBJ2-5; D is undetermined. Germline values: CDR1 LNHDA, CDR2 SQIVND (reference sequence). Trimming removed 8 bases at V and 0 bases at J, with 10 bases between. The CDR3 loop spans 13 amino acids. The CDR3 region has the DNA TGTGCCAGTGGTTCAGCGTACCAAGAGACCCAGTACTTC. Protein product: CASGSAYQETQYF.

At least ten counts were recorded for this clonotype. The chain couples TRBV20-1 to TRBJ1-2; D perhaps matches TRBD1 (6 bases). Germline V gene lookup returns CDR1 DFQATT and CDR2 SNEGSKA (reference sequence). CDR3 length equals 13 residues. Between the trimmed V and J ends, which lost 5 bases and 6 bases, there was a span of 16 bases. The CDR3 nucleotides are TGCAGTGCTCCAACCGGGGGGCTGAATGGCTACACCTTC. Protein: CSAPTGGLNGYTF.

The chain is built from TRBV3-1 and TRBJ2-1; 12 bases are a match to TRBD2. From germline, CDR1 is LGHDT and CDR2 YNNKEL (reference sequence). This CDR3 has 15 amino acids. V lost 6 bases to trimming and J lost 4 bases; unmatched junction nucleotides: 4. The CDR3 protein is CASRWTSGDYNEQFF. The CDR3 bases are TGTGCCAGCAGGTGGACTAGCGGGGATTACAATGAGCAGTTCTTC.

This clonotype was observed at least ten times. The chain has TRBV29-1 and TRBJ2-1; weak D call: TRBD1 (5 bases). CDR1 and CDR2 (germline): SQVTM, ANQGSEA. Deletions cut 0 bases from V and 10 bases from J, with 7 bases between. This CDR3 is 11 amino acids long. CDR3 in DNA: TGCAGCGTTGAAGATCCAGGGGAGCAGTTCTTC. The encoded protein is CSVEDPGEQFF.

The chain uses TRBV20-1 and TRBJ2-7; 7 bases fit TRBD2. The length of the CDR3 is 15 residues. Germline CDR1 DFQATT, CDR2 SNEGSKA (reference sequence). Losses at the gene ends were 6 bases for V and 0 bases for J; bases not matched to a gene: 11. CDR3 DNA sequence: TGCAGTGCGTCCCGGGCTAGCGGCTACTCCTACGAGCAGTACTTC. Protein product: CSASRASGYSYEQYF.